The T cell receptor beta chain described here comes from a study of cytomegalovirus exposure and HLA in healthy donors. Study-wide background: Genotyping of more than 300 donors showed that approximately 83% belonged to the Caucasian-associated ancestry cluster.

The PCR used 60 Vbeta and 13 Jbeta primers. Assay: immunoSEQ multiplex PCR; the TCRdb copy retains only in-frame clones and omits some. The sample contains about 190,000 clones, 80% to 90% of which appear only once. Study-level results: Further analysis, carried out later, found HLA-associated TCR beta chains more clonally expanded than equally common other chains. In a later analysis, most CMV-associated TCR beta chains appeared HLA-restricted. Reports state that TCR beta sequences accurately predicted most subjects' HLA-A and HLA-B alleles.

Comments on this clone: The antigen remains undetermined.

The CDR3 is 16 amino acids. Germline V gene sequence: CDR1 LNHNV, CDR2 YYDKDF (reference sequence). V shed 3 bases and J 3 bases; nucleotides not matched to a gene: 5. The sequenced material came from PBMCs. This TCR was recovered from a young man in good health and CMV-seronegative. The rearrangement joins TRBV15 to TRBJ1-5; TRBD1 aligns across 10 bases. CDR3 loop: CATSSPGTGVNQPQHF. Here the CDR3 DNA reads TGTGCCACCAGCAGCCCAGGGACAGGGGTCAATCAGCCCCAGCATTTT.